Listed here are 15 T cell receptor beta chains from one sample, sequenced in a study of T cell clonality in common variable immunodeficiency. The protocol was immunoSEQ multiplex PCR, while the TCRdb copy is restricted to in-frame clones and leaves out a portion. This sample carries roughly 51,000 clones, none of them present only once. The sequenced sample consisted of peripheral blood mononuclear cells. These receptors were taken from a person aged 18-70 years in good health.

This clone has a count of ten or more. The read ends 3 residues shy of where the CDR3 ends; the end is completed using the germline J gene. The chain uses TRBV6-1 and TRBJ1-6, with D possibly being TRBD1 (5 bases). CDR1 and CDR2 from the germline V gene are MNHNS and SASEGT. This CDR3 has 14 amino acids. CDR3 amino acids: CASSEGLGRPTLHF. The covered CDR3 bases are TGTGCCAGCAGTGAAGGTTTGGGGCGACCGACC.

The sample holds many counts of this clone. The read falls 3 residues short of the CDR3 end, and the missing part is taken from the germline J gene. The gene calls are TRBV11-2 and TRBJ2-2, with 9 positions matching TRBD1. Trimming took 4 bases from V and 6 from J; bases not matched to a gene: 6. This CDR3 has 15 residues. The germline V gene has CDR1 SGHAT and CDR2 FQNNGV. The CDR3 DNA, read in part, is TGTGCCAGCAGCTCCGGACAGGGGTTGTCCGGGGAG. This encodes CASSSGQGLSGE. Given in full, the CDR3 is CASSSGQGLSGELFF.

This clone appeared many times. The read ends 3 residues early relative to the CDR3; the germline J gene fills the gap. The chain couples TRBV7-9 to TRBJ1-1; 7 bases are a match to TRBD1. J gave up 5 bases and V 2 bases, and 8 bases lay outside the gene matches. Germline values: CDR1 SEHNR, CDR2 FQNEAQ (reference sequence). CDR3 length: 15 amino acids. The part of the CDR3 DNA that was read is TGTGCCAGCAGCTTATCGACAGGGACAAAAACTGAA. It specifies CASSLSTGTKTE. The entire CDR3 sequence reads CASSLSTGTKTEAFF.

This clone was observed many times. The sequenced CDR3 bases are TGTGCCAGCAGCCCCCAGGGGGCGGCCCAGCCC. It encodes CASSPQGAAQP. In full, the CDR3 reads CASSPQGAAQPQHF. The V and J genes are TRBV6-2 or TRBV6-3 and TRBJ1-5; 8 bases match TRBD1. The read gets to within 3 residues of the CDR3 end, and the germline J gene fills in the rest. CDR1 is MNHEY, CDR2 SVGEGT, per germline. With 6 bases clipped from V and 7 bases from J, the junction kept 8 bases outside the gene matches. This CDR3 spans 14 amino acids.

This clone was recorded a few times. The CDR3 end is not reached by the read, which stops 3 residues before it; the germline J gene fills it in. This chain links TRBV20-1 with TRBJ1-5; D is possibly TRBD1 (6 bases). This CDR3 is 12 amino acids long. Germline V CDR1 and CDR2: DFQATT, SNEGSKA (reference sequence). V lost 3 bases and J lost 7, with 10 bases in between. This CDR3 is CSAREGGQPQHF. Partial CDR3 DNA: TGCAGTGCTAGGGAGGGGGGGCAGCCC.

Points on this clone: The CDR3 end lies 3 residues beyond the end of the read and is filled in from the germline J gene. The rearrangement uses TRBV20-1 and TRBJ2-7, with 9 bases identical to TRBD1. Germline V gene data show CDR1 as DFQATT and CDR2 as SNEGSKA (reference sequence). CDR3 length: 13 residues. After removal of 6 bases from V and 5 bases from J, the junction contained 8 bases not matched to a gene. Partial CDR3 DNA: TGCAGTGCCATCTCCGGGACAGGGAACGAG. It yields the protein CSAISGTGNE. The entire CDR3 protein reads CSAISGTGNEQYF.

This clone was counted many times. CDR3 bases read: TGTGCCATCACCGAAGGGCCAGGGTGGACTGAA. Protein sequence: CAITEGPGWTE. The complete CDR3 reads CAITEGPGWTEAFF. This chain links TRBV10-3 with TRBJ1-1; D may be TRBD1 (5 bases). The DNA ends 3 residues before the CDR3 does, and the rest of the CDR3 is filled in from the germline J gene. This CDR3 is built from 14 residues. V shed 7 bases and J shed 5 bases, with 17 bases lying between them. Germline V CDR1 and CDR2: ENHRY, SYGVKD.

With respect to this clone: The read is 3 residues too short to cover the CDR3 end, so that end is filled in from the germline J gene. The rearrangement uses TRBV2 and TRBJ2-5; the D is unclear. CDR1 SNHLY and CDR2 FYNNEI come from the germline V gene. V lost 2 bases to trimming and J lost 1 base, with 5 bases between them. This CDR3 is built from 13 residues. CDR3 DNA, as far as it was read: TGTGCCAGCAGTGAATATTTCCAAGAGACC. Encoded protein: CASSEYFQET. The entire CDR3 protein reads CASSEYFQETQYF.

Ten or more counts support this clone. The read ends 3 residues early relative to the CDR3; the germline J gene fills the gap. V gene TRBV12-3 or TRBV12-4 combines with J gene TRBJ2-7; 9 bases line up with TRBD1. Unmatched junction bases numbered 7, after V lost 6 bases and J lost 4 bases. This CDR3 has 14 residues. The CDR3 bases that were read are TGTGCCAGCAGGCCCCGGACAGGGGAATACGAG. It codes for CASRPRTGEYE. The complete CDR3 protein is CASRPRTGEYEQYF.

This clone was observed many times. The read is 3 residues too short to cover the CDR3 end, so that end is filled in from the germline J gene. This rearrangement joins TRBV7-2 to TRBJ2-1, with 7 bases lining up with TRBD2. The length of the CDR3 is 13 residues. V lost 1 base and J lost 9; bases outside the gene matches: 3. Germline assignment: CDR1 SGHTA and CDR2 FQGNSA. Incomplete CDR3 DNA: TGTGCCAGCAGCTTAGATGGGGGGGGTGAG. As protein: CASSLDGGGE. The entire CDR3 reads CASSLDGGGEQFF.

This clone showed up many times. Read data end 3 residues before the CDR3 end; the end is taken from the germline J gene. The chain joins TRBV10-3 to TRBJ2-3; 7 bases fit TRBD2. The CDR3 consists of 16 residues. Germline loops: CDR1 ENHRY, CDR2 SYGVKD. The V and J ends lost 7 bases and 0 bases, in that order; junction bases with no gene match: 10. The CDR3 bases that were read are TGTGCCATCACGTGGGGGAGCGGGACTAGCACAGATACG. It is translated as CAITWGSGTSTDT. The entire CDR3 is CAITWGSGTSTDTQYF.

This clone was detected ten times or more. Coverage ceases 3 residues before the CDR3 finishes, and the germline J gene fills in the end. The J gene is TRBJ1-6, the V gene TRBV20-1; tentative D call: TRBD1 (6 bases). Germline lookup yields CDR1 DFQATT and CDR2 SNEGSKA (reference sequence). V was pared by 7 bases and J by 7 bases, with 11 bases between. The CDR3 extends over 12 amino acids. The CDR3 bases that were read are TGCAGTGAGGGTCAGGGGAATTCACCC. Translating gives CSEGQGNSP. The whole CDR3 protein reads CSEGQGNSPLHF.

This clone was seen at least ten times. The CDR3 goes on 3 residues after the read ends, and that part is filled in from the germline J gene. The chain combines TRBV14 with TRBJ1-6; no definite D call. CDR1 SGHDN and CDR2 FVKESK come from the germline V gene. CDR3 size: 12 residues. The part of the CDR3 DNA that was read is TGTGCCAGCAGCCTCGATCGGTTCACC. This sequence encodes CASSLDRFT. The CDR3, in full, reads CASSLDRFTLHF.

This clone has ten or more counts. From the germline J gene comes the end of the CDR3, since the read stops 3 residues before it. The gene calls are TRBV5-4 and TRBJ1-1, with a possible D match to TRBD1 (5 bases). There are 14 residues in the CDR3. Trimming removed 3 bases from V and 6 bases from J, with 15 bases in between. CDR1 is SGHNT, CDR2 YYREEE, per germline (reference sequence). The CDR3 bases that were read are TGTGCCAGCAGCTCCACCCGGGGGGTCGCTGAA. Protein sequence: CASSSTRGVAE. The full CDR3 sequence reads CASSSTRGVAEAFF.

This clone has at least ten counts. The read stops 3 residues short of the end of the CDR3; the missing end is completed from the germline J gene. The chain uses TRBV7-6 and TRBJ2-3; possible D gene TRBD1, 5 bases. CDR1 and CDR2 from the germline V gene are SGHVS and FNYEAQ. This CDR3 is built from 14 residues. Between the trimmed V and J ends, which lost 1 base and 2 bases, there was a span of 7 bases. The CDR3 spells CASSLGGVTDTQYF. The CDR3 bases that were read are TGTGCCAGCAGCTTAGGGGGCGTCACAGATACG. The whole variable domain, remainder taken from reference TRBV7-6 and TRBJ2-3, is GAGVSQSPRYKVTKRGQDVALRCDPISGHVSLYWYRQALGQGPEFLTYFNYEAQQDKSGLPNDRFSAERPEGSISTLTIQRTEQRDSAMYRCASSLGGVTDTQYFGPGTRLTVL.